These 3 T cell receptor beta chains share one sample of origin, sequenced in a study of T-cell memory formation after mild COVID-19 (dated by TCRdb to 2020 to 2023). Receptor amplification or capture employed 5' RACE. For sequencing, an Illumina NovaSeq 6000 was employed. TCRdb's own reprocessing of the public reads used fastp at Q25 and MiXCR and kept productive beta chains. Each CDR3 protein appears once, grouped with its most common genes and DNA. The sample data list about 610,000 distinct CDR3 sequences, and roughly a sixth of these were observed just once. The ten largest clones take up about 8.1% of the sample. The sample consisted of PBMCs or a T cell subset sorted from them (not recorded which). The receptors were gathered from an adult woman who had mild COVID-19 (a few samples of this study predate the infection). The sample titles of this study are shuffled in the database, so cell type and time point are left out; the donor was told from shared clones.

This clonotype came up once. The rearrangement links TRBV7-8 to TRBJ2-1; D might be TRBD2 (6 bases). The CDR3 spans 13 residues. Germline CDR1 SGHVS, CDR2 FQNEAQ. V was trimmed by 6 bases and J by 15 bases, leaving 21 bases between them. The CDR3 is CASRETSSAKLFF. CDR3 nucleotide sequence: TGTGCCAGCAGGGAAACTTCTAGCGCAAAGCTGTTCTTC.

This clonotype was detected a few times. J is TRBJ2-3 and V is TRBV25-1; the D is unclear. CDR1 is MGHDK and CDR2 is SYGVNS in the germline V gene. CDR3 length: 17 residues. V shed 4 bases and J shed 0 bases, with 17 bases lying between them. CDR3 loop: CASSGPTRTSSTDTQYF. The CDR3 coding sequence is TGTGCCAGCAGTGGCCCCACGAGGACGTCTAGCACAGATACGCAGTATTTT.

This clonotype was detected a few times. CDR3 amino acids: CSAGRAFEAFF. As DNA, the CDR3 is TGCAGTGCTGGTAGGGCGTTTGAAGCTTTCTTT. The chain links TRBV20-1 to TRBJ1-1; the D is unclear. The CDR3 is made up of 11 amino acids. Trimming left V 5 bases short and J 7 bases short, with 11 bases between. The germline V gene encodes CDR1 DFQATT and CDR2 SNEGSKA (reference sequence).